Shown below are 17 T cell receptor beta chains from a single sample sequenced in a study of shared clonotypes between healthy human individuals. TCRdb keeps only in-frame clones here, not all; method: immunoSEQ multiplex PCR. This sample has around 1.4 million clones, with 98% found just once. Specimen: naive CD4+ T cells sorted from blood. The subset was: CD45RA+ positively selected. Source of these receptors: a man aged 25 to 40 in good health.

The genes are TRBV5-1 and TRBJ2-5, with 13 bases lining up with TRBD2. The CDR3 extends over 16 amino acids. CDR1 is SGHRS and CDR2 is YFSETQ in the germline V gene. The J segment lost 5 bases and the V segment lost 4 bases, leaving 8 bases of the junction unmatched. The CDR3 spells CASSPGTSGIRETQYF. For the CDR3, the DNA is TGCGCCAGCAGCCCAGGGACTAGCGGGATAAGGGAGACCCAGTACTTC. Full variable domain (remainder filled in from reference TRBV5-1 and TRBJ2-5): KAGVTQTPRYLIKTRGQQVTLSCSPISGHRSVSWYQQTPGQGLQFLFEYFSETQRNKGNFPGRFSGRQFSNSRSEMNVSTLELGDSALYLCASSPGTSGIRETQYFGPGTRLLVL.

Remarks on this clone: Other nucleotide sequences in the sample specify the same CDR3. The chain is built from TRBV5-1 and TRBJ2-5; possibly TRBD2 for D (6 bases). V was cut by 0 bases and J by 3 bases, with 9 bases left in between. There are 14 residues in the CDR3. The germline gives CDR1 SGHRS, CDR2 YFSETQ. CDR3 protein: CASSLGGGEETQYF. The DNA for the CDR3 is TGCGCCAGCAGCTTGGGGGGAGGAGAAGAGACCCAGTACTTC.

The V call is TRBV5-4, the J call TRBJ2-7; D is perhaps TRBD1 (7 bases). In germline, CDR1 is SGHNT, CDR2 YYREEE (reference sequence). V lost 4 bases and J 5 bases, leaving 19 bases between the germline ends. The CDR3 runs 15 residues. The CDR3 DNA reads as TGTGCCAGCAGCCCCCACGGAGGGCAGGGGGACGAGCAGTACTTC. Translation gives CASSPHGGQGDEQYF.

This chain uses TRBV25-1 with TRBJ2-1; D may match TRBD1 or TRBD2 (5 bases each). The CDR3 is made up of 11 amino acids. V lost 4 bases and J 9 bases, leaving 7 bases between the germline ends. CDR1 MGHDK and CDR2 SYGVNS come from the germline V gene. CDR3 DNA sequence: TGTGCCAGCAGTGGGGGGTTTGAGCAGTTCTTC. This gives the protein CASSGGFEQFF.

The rearrangement links TRBV6-1 to TRBJ2-1, with 8 bases matching TRBD2. This CDR3 is built from 13 residues. Germline-derived CDR1 and CDR2 are MNHNS and SASEGT. V shed 10 bases and J 2 bases; nucleotides not matched to a gene: 4. CDR3 protein: CATSGLAYNEQFF. The DNA for the CDR3 is TGTGCCACTTCGGGACTAGCCTACAATGAGCAGTTCTTC.

A few counts support this clone. The chain combines TRBV6-5 with TRBJ2-1; possibly TRBD2 for D (5 bases). Germline CDR1 is MNHEY and CDR2 is SVGAGI. V dropped 0 bases and J dropped 9 bases, with 9 bases sitting between them. CDR3 length: 13 residues. For the CDR3, the DNA is TGTGCCAGCAGTTACTCCCGAGGGAGTGAGCAGTTCTTC. This sequence encodes CASSYSRGSEQFF.

The J gene is TRBJ2-7, the V gene TRBV5-4; TRBD2 matches at 7 bases. This CDR3 is built from 15 residues. The ends lost 4 bases at V and 3 bases at J; junction bases unmatched: 10. From germline, CDR1 is SGHNT and CDR2 YYREEE (reference sequence). CDR3 coding DNA: TGTGCCAGCAGCCATACCGGCGGGAGAATCTACGAGCAGTACTTC. As protein: CASSHTGGRIYEQYF. The full variable domain, its missing parts supplied by reference TRBV5-4 and TRBJ2-7, is ETGVTQSPTHLIKTRGQQVTLRCSSQSGHNTVSWYQQALGQGPQFIFQYYREEENGRGNFPPRFSGLQFPNYSSELNVNALELDDSALYLCASSHTGGRIYEQYFGPGTRLTVT.

This chain joins TRBV9 and TRBJ2-7; D ambiguous. V gave up 2 bases and J gave up 3 bases, with 12 bases separating them. Germline CDR1 reads SGDLS; CDR2 reads YYNGEE. This CDR3 spans 14 amino acids. The CDR3 reads CASSVSGSRYEQYF. The CDR3 DNA sequence: TGTGCCAGCAGCGTGTCCGGCAGCCGCTACGAGCAGTACTTC.

In its sample, this clone was seen once. The CDR3: CASSETRTGPAYEQYF. The CDR3 region has the DNA TGTGCCAGCAGTGAGACACGGACAGGGCCTGCCTACGAGCAGTACTTC. The chain is built from TRBV28 and TRBJ2-7; 8 positions agree with TRBD1. The CDR3 length is 16 residues. J lost 2 bases, V lost 5 bases, and 11 bases had no gene match. CDR1 MDHEN and CDR2 SYDVKM come from the germline V gene.

The rearrangement joins TRBV5-6 to TRBJ1-5; D not resolved. Germline V gene data show CDR1 as SGHDT and CDR2 as YYEEEE. This CDR3 comprises 16 residues. Trimming removed 1 base at V and 6 bases at J, with 17 bases between. CDR3 region: CASSLLSAGKGQPQHF. The CDR3 bases are TGTGCCAGCAGCTTGCTTTCGGCAGGAAAGGGTCAGCCCCAGCATTTT.

This chain uses TRBV11-1 with TRBJ2-7; TRBD2 aligns across 14 bases. The V gene's germline CDR1 is SGHAT and CDR2 FQDESV (reference sequence). CDR3 size: 15 residues. V trimming: 4 bases; J trimming: 2 bases; junction bases outside the gene matches: 1. CDR3 region: CASSSGLAGAYEQYF. The CDR3 nucleotides read TGTGCCAGCAGCTCGGGACTAGCGGGAGCCTACGAGCAGTACTTC. Filled out from reference TRBV11-1 and TRBJ2-7, the complete variable domain reads EAEVAQSPRYKITEKSQAVAFWCDPISGHATLYWYRQILGQGPELLVQFQDESVVDDSQLPKDRFSAERLKGVDSTLKIQPAELGDSAMYLCASSSGLAGAYEQYFGPGTRLTVT.

The V and J genes are TRBV27 and TRBJ2-3, with 8 bases that match TRBD1. Germline V CDR1 and CDR2: MNHEY, SMNVEV (reference sequence). The CDR3 length is 15 residues. Unmatched junction bases numbered 7, after V lost 4 bases and J lost 4 bases. The CDR3 here is CASSSQGVAADTQYF. CDR3 nucleotides: TGTGCCAGCAGTTCACAGGGGGTAGCGGCAGATACGCAGTATTTT.

V is TRBV5-1 and J is TRBJ2-3, with D perhaps matching TRBD1 (6 bases). CDR1 is SGHRS, CDR2 YFSETQ, per germline. The CDR3 sequence is 15 residues long. V lost 6 bases, J lost 3 bases, and 17 bases lay in between. CDR3 bases: TGCGCCAGCAATGACCAGGGGCCCGGGACAGATACGCAGTATTTT. Protein: CASNDQGPGTDTQYF.

With regard to this clone: The junction does not match germline at one end; this may be a read error. V is TRBV6-4 and J is TRBJ2-1, with D possibly TRBD2 on 6 matching bases. This CDR3 has 12 amino acids. Germline loops: CDR1 MRHNA, CDR2 SNTAGT. CDR3 amino acids: CASGSGDAPVIF. The DNA for the CDR3 is TGTGCCAGCGGGTCGGGAGATGCCCCAGTAATCTTC.

The chain links TRBV27 to TRBJ2-2; 9 positions match TRBD1. The CDR3 spans 16 residues. In germline, CDR1 is MNHEY, CDR2 SMNVEV (reference sequence). The junction had 8 bases not matched to a gene; V was cut back by 5 bases and J by 4 bases. CDR3 sequence: CASSPRTGEVTGELFF. CDR3 DNA sequence: TGTGCCAGCAGTCCGCGGACAGGGGAGGTCACCGGGGAGCTGTTTTTT.

The rearrangement links TRBV4-1 to TRBJ2-7; TRBD2 might be the D (6 bases). V lost 1 base to trimming and J lost 5 bases, with 12 bases between them. The CDR3 runs to 14 residues. Germline V gives CDR1 MGHRA, CDR2 YSYEKL. As DNA, the CDR3 is TGCGCCAGCAGCCAAGTAGCGGTCGAGAACGAGCAGTACTTC. As protein: CASSQVAVENEQYF.

The genes are TRBV2 and TRBJ1-1; D is ambiguous. The CDR3 runs 14 residues. The germline gives CDR1 SNHLY, CDR2 FYNNEI. The V end lost 3 bases, the J end lost 1 base, and 9 bases lay between the germline ends. This CDR3 is CASSDSFPNTEAFF. The CDR3 nucleotides are TGTGCCAGCAGTGATAGCTTCCCGAACACTGAAGCTTTCTTT.